These T cell receptor beta chains were read from a single sample in a study of cytomegalovirus exposure and HLA in healthy donors. Libraries were prepared by immunoSEQ multiplex PCR; TCRdb keeps only in-frame clonotypes and omits some of them. The sample has around 200,000 clones, 60% to 85% seen once; the top ten hold roughly a sixth. Sequences were obtained from PBMCs. These receptors all stem from a man between 40 and 49 years old in good health and CMV-seronegative. Each CDR3 is given with its conserved first and last residue. A D gene is named only where the DNA matches it firmly. Not every row has a clone size; where given, it reads once, few, many or a size class.

V: TRBV7-9; J: TRBJ2-5; size: NA; D: NA; DNA: TGTGCCACCGCCGGGGGGCCAGAGACCCAGTACTTC; CDR3: CATAGGPETQYF
V: TRBV4-1; J: TRBJ2-1; size: NA; D: NA; DNA: TGCGCCAGCAGCCAAGAGGGGGCTAGCGAGCAGTTCTTC; CDR3: CASSQEGASEQFF
V: TRBV28; J: TRBJ1-1; size: few; D: NA; DNA: TGTGCCAGCAGTTTAAGGCAGGGGAACACTGAAGCTTTCTTT; CDR3: CASSLRQGNTEAFF
V: TRBV29-1; J: TRBJ1-2; size: NA; D: TRBD1; DNA: TGCAGCGTTGTCACAGGGACAGGGTATGGCTACACCTTC; CDR3: CSVVTGTGYGYTF
V: TRBV19; J: TRBJ1-6; size: NA; D: TRBD1; DNA: TGTGCCAGTAGTATAGACCGGGACAGCGCTTCACCCCTCCACTTT; CDR3: CASSIDRDSASPLHF
V: TRBV4-1; J: TRBJ2-1; size: few; D: TRBD2; DNA: TGCGCCAGCAGCTCCCCACGAGCGGGAGTGGGGAATGAGCAGTTCTTC; CDR3: CASSSPRAGVGNEQFF
V: TRBV28; J: TRBJ1-2; size: few; D: NA; DNA: TGTGCCAGCAGTTTAGGCGGGGGGGTTATCTATGGCTACACCTTC; CDR3: CASSLGGGVIYGYTF
V: TRBV5-4; J: TRBJ1-2; size: NA; D: NA; DNA: TGTGCCAGCAGCTTAGCAGGGGACGGGGAATATGGCTACACCTTC; CDR3: CASSLAGDGEYGYTF
V: TRBV20-1; J: TRBJ1-6; size: few; D: NA; DNA: TGCAGTGCCCCTAGCGATTCACCCCTCCACTTT; CDR3: CSAPSDSPLHF
V: TRBV7-3; J: TRBJ1-1; size: NA; D: TRBD1; DNA: TGTGCCAGCAGCCTAACAGGGGCGAGCACTGAAGCTTTCTTT; CDR3: CASSLTGASTEAFF
V: TRBV7-2; J: TRBJ2-2; size: NA; D: NA; DNA: TGTGCCAGCAGCCCGACACAGAACACCGGGGAGCTGTTTTTT; CDR3: CASSPTQNTGELFF
V: TRBV11-2; J: TRBJ2-7; size: NA; D: NA; DNA: TGTGCCAGCAGCCCTCTTGGCCGAGGTGGCGAGCAGTACTTC; CDR3: CASSPLGRGGEQYF
V: TRBV5-5; J: TRBJ1-5; size: NA; D: NA; DNA: TGTGCCAGCAGCCATCGGACAGACCCCCTCGATCAGCCCCAGCATTTT; CDR3: CASSHRTDPLDQPQHF
V: TRBV28; J: TRBJ2-7; size: NA; D: TRBD1; DNA: TGTGCCAGCAGTTCCGACAGGGATGACGAGCAGTACTTC; CDR3: CASSSDRDDEQYF
V: TRBV5-1; J: TRBJ2-1; size: NA; D: NA; DNA: TGCGCCAGCAGGCCCTCCGGGATCAACAATGAGCAGTTCTTC; CDR3: CASRPSGINNEQFF
V: TRBV6-1; J: TRBJ2-4; size: few; D: NA; DNA: TGTGCCAGCAGTGAGTCGGGTAACGATAGGTACATTCAGTACTTC; CDR3: CASSESGNDRYIQYF